The source of this TCR beta chain is a study of CD8 T cells in ankylosing spondylitis. Points from the study as a whole: Earlier reports found some motif variants in synovial fluid and blood in reactive arthritis. Reports say disease-linked clones showed up significantly more in matched ankylosing spondylitis synovial fluid. Disease-linked clones had a CD8+ phenotype and relatively low frequency in peripheral blood. A motif in TCR beta, a set of 8 or 9 highly homologous variants, appeared characteristic of ankylosing spondylitis blood.

Quantitative molecular-barcoded 5'-RACE generated the TCR beta libraries. TCRdb recomputed calls from the 5' RACE reads with MiXCR, one row per CDR3 protein. Seen here are about 450,000 distinct CDR3 sequences, 26% observed once, and the top ten hold 0.89%. Details on this clonotype: Its cognate antigen is unknown.

Trimming left V 7 bases short and J 6 bases short, with 19 bases between. CDR3 length equals 15 residues. The clonotype originates from a male donor with ankylosing spondylitis. The sample was blood, either unsorted or a sorted T cell fraction (not recorded which). The V call is TRBV12-3 or TRBV12-4, the J call TRBJ2-1; no reliable D call. The CDR3 DNA is TGTGCCAGCACCCCAACGGCCATCCCTACCAATGAGCAGTTCTTC. This gives the protein CASTPTAIPTNEQFF.